This T cell receptor beta chain came from a study of siplizumab effects on memory and regulatory T cells. General observations from the study: Contribution to the alloresponse seemed major for naive T cells, which also seemed more diverse than memory cells.

Assay: immunoSEQ multiplex PCR; the TCRdb copy retains only in-frame clones and omits some. The sample lists around 110,000 clones; about 94% were seen once. The germline V and J ends were trimmed by 6 bases and 5 bases, with 16 bases remaining between them. The CDR3 sequence is 14 residues long. Germline values: CDR1 KGHSH, CDR2 LQKENI. As for this clone: Its antigen remains unidentified.

The chain has TRBV18 and TRBJ1-1, with a weak D call TRBD1 (5 bases). This clonotype was sampled from a human donor in good health. The sequenced sample was non-Treg CD4+ T cells sorted from blood. CDR3 in DNA: TGTGCCAGCTCCCCCCTGGGGACTAGGACTGAAGCTTTCTTT. The encoded protein is CASSPLGTRTEAFF.